One sample yielded the 13 T cell receptor beta chains listed below, sequenced in a study of T cell changes during pregnancy in multiple sclerosis. TCRdb's table, derived via immunoSEQ multiplex PCR, lists solely in-frame clones and lacks some. The sample has about 40,000 clones, approximately 90% seen once. The sequenced sample was CD4+ T cells from peripheral blood mononuclear cells, obtained before pregnancy. The origin of the receptors is a female donor with multiple sclerosis, enrolled in a pregnancy study.

This chain uses TRBV7-9 with TRBJ2-1, with a weak D call TRBD2 (6 bases). The CDR3 extends over 15 amino acids. V was shortened by 3 bases and J by 4 bases, with 13 bases between the two germline ends. The germline CDR1 and CDR2 sequences are SEHNR and FQNEAQ (reference sequence). The CDR3 DNA follows: TGTGCCAGCAGCTTGGCCGGGACTCTATACAATGAGCAGTTCTTC. Its translation is CASSLAGTLYNEQFF.

The chain uses TRBV13 and TRBJ1-6, with 7 bases fitting TRBD1. After removal of 5 bases from V and 2 bases from J, the junction contained 12 bases not matched to a gene. The CDR3 has 18 residues. The germline CDR1 and CDR2 sequences are PRHDT and FYEKMQ (reference sequence). The CDR3 bases are TGTGCCAGCAGCCCGCGCCCGGGGACAGCGGCCTATAATTCACCCCTCCACTTT. Translated, it gives CASSPRPGTAAYNSPLHF.

The chain is built from TRBV7-2 and TRBJ2-2; 9 bases match TRBD1. Trimming removed 7 bases from V and 5 bases from J; junction bases left unmatched: 8. This CDR3 contains 15 residues. Germline lookup yields CDR1 SGHTA and CDR2 FQGNSA. The CDR3 DNA follows: TGTGCCAGCACCCTGGACAGGGGAGCGACCGGGGAGCTGTTTTTT. Its protein product is CASTLDRGATGELFF. Based on the CDR3 plus reference TRBV7-2 and TRBJ2-2, the full variable domain is GAGVSQSPSNKVTEKGKDVELRCDPISGHTALYWYRQSLGQGLEFLIYFQGNSAPDKSGLPSDRFSAERTGGSVSTLTIQRTQQEDSAVYLCASTLDRGATGELFFGEGSRLTVL.

The CDR3 sequence is CASSLGAVSGNTIYF. The CDR3, as DNA: TGTGCCAGCAGCTTAGGAGCTGTTTCTGGAAACACCATATATTTT. The chain couples TRBV7-2 to TRBJ1-3; unclear D gene. There are 15 residues in the CDR3. From germline, CDR1 is SGHTA and CDR2 FQGNSA. The ends were cut back, 1 base at V and 1 base at J, with 8 bases in the middle.

This chain joins TRBV6-5 and TRBJ1-2; TRBD1 matches 7 bases. The junction had 6 bases not matched to a gene; V was cut back by 2 bases and J by 3 bases. The germline V gene has CDR1 MNHEY and CDR2 SVGAGI. The CDR3 is 15 amino acids. CDR3 nucleotide sequence: TGTGCCAGCAGTTACGGGGCAGGGGGTTACTATGGCTACACCTTC. This encodes CASSYGAGGYYGYTF.

This chain joins TRBV5-4 and TRBJ2-5, with 7 positions matching TRBD2. V dropped 3 bases and J dropped 5; count of bases not matched to a gene: 1. The CDR3 has 12 amino acids. Germline V lookup: CDR1 SGHNT, CDR2 YYREEE (reference sequence). The CDR3 DNA reads as TGTGCCAGCAGCTCGGGAGGCGAGACCCAGTACTTC. Residues: CASSSGGETQYF.

J is TRBJ1-2 and V is TRBV4-3; D call uncertain. Trimming took 1 base from V and 5 from J, leaving 14 bases between them. This CDR3 comprises 15 residues. The germline CDR1 and CDR2 sequences are LGHNA and YSLEER. The CDR3 region is CASSQAGRAGYGYTF. The CDR3 nucleotides are TGCGCCAGCAGCCAAGCTGGGAGGGCGGGGTATGGCTACACCTTC.

The J gene is TRBJ1-1, the V gene TRBV18, with D possibly being TRBD1 (5 bases). From germline, CDR1 is KGHSH and CDR2 LQKENI. The CDR3 runs to 16 residues. Trimming left V 3 bases short and J 0 bases short, with 14 bases between. CDR3 protein: CASSPLAGHLNTEAFF. CDR3 bases: TGTGCCAGCTCACCCCTCGCCGGACACTTGAACACTGAAGCTTTCTTT.

The rearrangement joins TRBV5-1 to TRBJ2-3; D is uncertain. Trimming left V 0 bases short and J 1 base short, with 6 bases between. The CDR3 length is 14 residues. Germline V gene lookup returns CDR1 SGHRS and CDR2 YFSETQ. The CDR3 DNA sequence: TGCGCCAGCAGCTTGGTTCTAGGCACAGATACGCAGTATTTT. Amino acids: CASSLVLGTDTQYF.

The chain uses TRBV5-1 and TRBJ1-2, with TRBD1 identical over 7 bases. Trimming took 0 bases from V and 1 from J; bases not matched to a gene: 6. CDR1 and CDR2 from the germline V gene are SGHRS and YFSETQ. The CDR3 runs 16 residues. CDR3: CASSLGARGFNYGYTF. CDR3 bases: TGCGCCAGCAGCTTGGGAGCCAGGGGGTTTAACTATGGCTACACCTTC. Variable domain in full (rest from reference TRBV5-1 and TRBJ1-2): KAGVTQTPRYLIKTRGQQVTLSCSPISGHRSVSWYQQTPGQGLQFLFEYFSETQRNKGNFPGRFSGRQFSNSRSEMNVSTLELGDSALYLCASSLGARGFNYGYTFGSGTRLTVV.

The CDR3 coding sequence is TGCGCCAGCAGTCAGCCCCCCCGACAGAGGTACTACTACGAGCAGTACTTC. It is translated as CASSQPPRQRYYYEQYF. The rearrangement joins TRBV23-1 to TRBJ2-7; TRBD1 might be the D (5 bases). TRBV23-1 is an open reading frame, and its role is uncertain. V was cut by 3 bases and J by 3 bases, with 21 bases left in between. The CDR3 length is 17 residues.

The chain carries TRBV6-6 and TRBJ2-5; TRBD1 matches at 7 bases. Germline CDR1 and CDR2: MNHNY and SVGAGI (reference sequence). The CDR3 is 11 residues long. The CDR3 sequence: CAVGGRETQYF. CDR3 in DNA: TGTGCAGTAGGGGGCAGAGAGACCCAGTACTTC.

The gene calls are TRBV27 and TRBJ1-5; 10 bases fit TRBD1. The V gene's germline CDR1 is MNHEY and CDR2 SMNVEV (reference sequence). V trimming: 8 bases; J trimming: 2 bases; junction bases outside the gene matches: 9. CDR3 length equals 16 residues. The chain's CDR3 is CASGTPGQGRNQPQHF. The CDR3 coding sequence is TGTGCCAGCGGAACGCCGGGACAGGGGCGCAATCAGCCCCAGCATTTT.